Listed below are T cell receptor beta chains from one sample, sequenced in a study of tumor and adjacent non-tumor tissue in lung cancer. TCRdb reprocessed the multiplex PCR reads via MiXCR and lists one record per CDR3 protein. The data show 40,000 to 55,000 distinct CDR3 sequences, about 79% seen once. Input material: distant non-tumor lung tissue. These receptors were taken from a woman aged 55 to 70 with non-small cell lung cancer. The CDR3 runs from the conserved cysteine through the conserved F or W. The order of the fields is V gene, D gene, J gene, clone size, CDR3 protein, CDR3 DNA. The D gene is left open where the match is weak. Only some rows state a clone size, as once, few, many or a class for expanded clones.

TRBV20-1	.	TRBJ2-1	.	CSARDRETGPAGEQFF	TGCAGTGCTAGAGATCGGGAGACAGGGCCCGCTGGTGAGCAGTTCTTC
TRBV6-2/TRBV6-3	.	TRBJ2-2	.	CAGRSGNTGELFF	TGTGCCGGCAGGAGTGGGAACACCGGGGAGCTGTTTTTT
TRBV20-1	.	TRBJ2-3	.	CSVGGRGGTYTQYF	TGCAGCGTTGGGGGGCGGGGAGGCACATATACGCAGTATTTT
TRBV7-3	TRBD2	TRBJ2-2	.	CASSPSGSRTGELFF	TGTGCCAGCAGCCCTAGCGGGAGCAGGACCGGGGAGCTGTTTTTT
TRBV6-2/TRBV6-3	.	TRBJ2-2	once	CASSNTQQRANTGELFF	TGTGCCAGTAGTAACACCCAACAGAGGGCCAACACCGGGGAGCTATTTTTT
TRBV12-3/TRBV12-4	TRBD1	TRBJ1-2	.	CASSPRDRGRGYTF	TGTGCTAGCAGTCCCAGGGACAGGGGCCGTGGCTACACCTTC
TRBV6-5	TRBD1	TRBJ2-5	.	CASIRTGGQKTQYF	TGTGCTAGCATCCGGACAGGGGGTCAAAAGACCCAGTACTTC
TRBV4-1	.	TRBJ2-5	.	CASRQDVEPQEAQYF	TGCGCCAGCAGACAAGATGTGGAGCCCCAAGAGGCCCAGTACTTC
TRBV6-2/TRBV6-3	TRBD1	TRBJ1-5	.	CASSYPSVDRERYSNQHQHF	TGTGCCAGCAGTTACCCCTCCGTGGACAGGGAGAGGTATAGCAATCAGCACCAGCATTTT
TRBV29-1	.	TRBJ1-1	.	CSIGRGNTKAFF	TGCAGCATAGGACGGGGGAACACTAAAGCCTTCTTT
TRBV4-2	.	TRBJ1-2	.	CANSQDGISNYGYTF	TGTGCCAACAGCCAGGATGGGATCTCTAACTATGGCTACACCTTC
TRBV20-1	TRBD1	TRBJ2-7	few	CSARANRDRGYEQYF	TGCAGTGCTAGAGCAAACCGGGACAGGGGCTACGAGCAGTACTTC
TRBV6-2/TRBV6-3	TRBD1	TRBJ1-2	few	CVSAGQGAREANYGYTF	TGTGTCAGCGCCGGACAGGGGGCGCGAGAGGCGAACTATGGCTACACCTTC
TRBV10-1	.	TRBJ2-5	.	CASSIQPHETQYF	TGCGCCAGTAGCATCCAGCCCCACGAGACCCAGTACTTC
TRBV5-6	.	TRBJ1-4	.	CASSLQNNEKLFF	TGTGCCAGCAGCTTGCAGAATAATGAAAAATTGTTTTTT
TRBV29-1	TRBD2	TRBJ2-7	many	CSVDRLAGGGEQYF	TGCAGCGTTGACCGGCTAGCGGGAGGAGGTGAGCAGTACTTC
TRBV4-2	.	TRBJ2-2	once	CASNQGVGGNTGELFF	TGTGCCAGCAACCAAGGTGTGGGGGGGAACACCGGGGAGCTGTTTTTT
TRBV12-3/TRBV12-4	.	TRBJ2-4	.	CASSATGSGENIQYF	TGTGCCAGCAGTGCAACAGGGAGTGGCGAAAACATTCAGTATTTC
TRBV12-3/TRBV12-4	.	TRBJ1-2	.	CASSLTDKGHGYTF	TGTGCCAGCAGTCTCACGGACAAGGGCCATGGCTACACCTTC
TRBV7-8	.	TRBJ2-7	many	CASSENPGLNYEQYF	TGTGCCAGCAGTGAGAACCCGGGCCTTAATTACGAGCAGTACTTC
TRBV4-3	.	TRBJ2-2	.	CASCQDWNEITGELFF	TGCGCCAGCTGCCAAGATTGGAACGAAATCACCGGGGAGCTATTCTTT
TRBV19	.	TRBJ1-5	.	CASSSQISNQPQHF	TGTGCCAGTAGTAGCCAGATTAGCAATCAGCCCCAGCATTTT
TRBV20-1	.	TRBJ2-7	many	CSAPDNSYEQYF	TGCAGTGCTCCCGACAACTCCTACGAGCAGTACTTC
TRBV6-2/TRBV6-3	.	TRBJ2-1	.	CASSPAVSYTEQFF	TGTGCCAGCAGTCCCGCGGTTTCCTACACTGAGCAGTTTTTC
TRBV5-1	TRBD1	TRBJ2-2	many	CASWPGQGNTGELFF	TGCGCCAGCTGGCCGGGACAGGGGAACACCGGGGAGCTGTTTTTT
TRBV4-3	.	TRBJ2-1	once	CAISRRLTYNEQFF	TGCGCCATCAGCCGGAGGCTAACATACAATGAGCAGTTCTTC
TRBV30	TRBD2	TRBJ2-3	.	CVWTSGTNADTQYF	TGTGTCTGGACTAGCGGGACCAACGCAGATACGCAGTATTTT